The 27 T cell receptor beta chains below come from one sample, sequenced in a study of cytomegalovirus exposure and HLA in healthy donors. Profiling relied on immunoSEQ multiplex PCR, and the TCRdb table lists in-frame clones only, not all of them. The top ten clones hold about 2.5% of a sample with hundreds of thousands of clones, approximately 87% of them seen once. The specimen sequenced was PBMCs. The origin of the receptors is a man aged 18 to 35 in good health and CMV-seronegative.

V is TRBV6-6 and J is TRBJ2-1; D call uncertain. The V gene's germline CDR1 is MNHNY and CDR2 SVGAGI (reference sequence). Trimming took 6 bases from V and 9 from J, leaving 12 bases between them. This CDR3 has 12 residues. CDR3 in amino acids: CASSHRGGEQFF. The DNA of the CDR3 is TGTGCCAGCAGCCACCGAGGCGGTGAGCAGTTCTTC.

This chain joins TRBV27 and TRBJ2-7, with D uncertain. From germline, CDR1 is MNHEY and CDR2 SMNVEV (reference sequence). V was trimmed by 4 bases and J by 2 bases, leaving 9 bases between them. The CDR3 sequence is 13 residues long. The CDR3 DNA reads TGTGCCAGCAGTTCGAGCGCTCCCTACGAGCAGTACTTC. It yields the protein CASSSSAPYEQYF.

V is TRBV5-1 and J is TRBJ2-5; 9 bases match TRBD2. This CDR3 contains 17 residues. Germline lookup yields CDR1 SGHRS and CDR2 YFSETQ. V lost 2 bases, J lost 3 bases, and 11 bases stayed unmatched. CDR3 coding DNA: TGCGCCAGCAGCTTATCTAACGTAGCGGGGGTAAAAGAGACCCAGTACTTC. This codes for CASSLSNVAGVKETQYF.

The DNA for the CDR3 is TGTGCCAGCAGGGCCCCGGCGCTAGCGGGAGAAAACATTCAGTACTTC. Its translation is CASRAPALAGENIQYF. V is TRBV28 and J is TRBJ2-4, with TRBD2 identical over 10 bases. Germline V CDR1 and CDR2: MDHEN, SYDVKM. The CDR3 sequence is 16 residues long. After removal of 6 bases from V and 5 bases from J, the junction contained 10 bases not matched to a gene.

The V and J genes are TRBV18 and TRBJ1-5, with D possibly being TRBD1 (6 bases). CDR1 and CDR2 from the germline V gene are KGHSH and LQKENI. This CDR3 is built from 13 residues. Trimming pared 4 bases from V and 4 bases from J, leaving 8 bases between. The CDR3: CASSLQGNQPQHF. In DNA form, the CDR3 reads TGTGCCAGCTCACTCCAGGGGAATCAGCCCCAGCATTTT.

This clone was counted a single time. V usage is TRBV6-1 and J usage is TRBJ2-3; 8 bases map to TRBD1. The CDR3 is 12 amino acids. In germline, CDR1 is MNHNS, CDR2 SASEGT. Here the CDR3 reads CVLTGAPDTQYF. For the CDR3, the DNA is TGTGTTCTGACAGGGGCCCCAGATACGCAGTATTTT.

This chain links TRBV30 with TRBJ2-7; D gene uncertain. The CDR3 length is 11 residues. Germline CDR1 GTSNPN, CDR2 SVGIG (reference sequence). V was pared by 4 bases and J by 0 bases, with 4 bases between. Here the CDR3 DNA reads TGTGCCTGGACGCGCTCCTACGAGCAGTACTTC. Its translation: CAWTRSYEQYF.

The chain employs TRBV6-5 and TRBJ2-2; perhaps TRBD2 as D (6 bases). CDR1 MNHEY and CDR2 SVGAGI come from the germline V gene. The germline V and J ends were trimmed by 8 bases and 5 bases, with 12 bases remaining between them. The CDR3 has 13 residues. The CDR3 DNA reads TGTGCCAGCGGCCTCCGGGGGACCGGGGAGCTGTTTTTT. It translates to CASGLRGTGELFF.

The chain couples TRBV6-1 to TRBJ2-7; TRBD2 aligns across 12 bases. Germline V gives CDR1 MNHNS, CDR2 SASEGT. This CDR3 comprises 17 residues. The V gene end was trimmed by 1 base and the J gene end by 4 bases; junction bases not matched to a gene: 8. This CDR3 is CASSEVPSGRAGYEQYF. The CDR3 DNA follows: TGTGCCAGCAGTGAAGTTCCTAGCGGGAGGGCCGGGTACGAGCAGTACTTC.

The V call is TRBV28, the J call TRBJ2-1, with D perhaps TRBD1 (6 bases). The CDR3 loop spans 14 amino acids. Germline V gene data show CDR1 as MDHEN and CDR2 as SYDVKM. Trimming took off 1 base at V and 5 bases at J, with 9 bases between the two ends. The CDR3 reads CASSLLQGNNEQFF. In DNA form, the CDR3 reads TGTGCCAGCAGTTTATTACAGGGAAACAATGAGCAGTTCTTC.

This chain joins TRBV5-4 and TRBJ1-4, with TRBD1 identical over 9 bases. The CDR3 is 16 amino acids. J was trimmed by 8 bases and V by 0 bases; bases with no gene match: 8. The germline V gene has CDR1 SGHNT and CDR2 YYREEE (reference sequence). The CDR3 DNA reads TGTGCCAGCAGCTTGGCCTTAGGACAGGGGAAAGAAAAACTGTTTTTT. It is translated as CASSLALGQGKEKLFF. Based on the CDR3 plus reference TRBV5-4 and TRBJ1-4, the full variable domain is ETGVTQSPTHLIKTRGQQVTLRCSSQSGHNTVSWYQQALGQGPQFIFQYYREEENGRGNFPPRFSGLQFPNYSSELNVNALELDDSALYLCASSLALGQGKEKLFFGSGTQLSVL.

This rearrangement joins TRBV13 to TRBJ2-2, with a possible D match to TRBD2 (5 bases). The germline V gene encodes CDR1 PRHDT and CDR2 FYEKMQ (reference sequence). V lost 5 bases and J 6 bases, leaving 13 bases between the germline ends. This CDR3 comprises 14 residues. The CDR3 protein is CASSQLVLAGELFF. The DNA for the CDR3 is TGTGCCAGCAGCCAACTAGTCCTGGCCGGGGAGCTGTTTTTT.

The chain has TRBV2 and TRBJ1-6; a weak D match, TRBD1 (6 bases). The CDR3 runs to 15 residues. Per the germline V gene, CDR1 is SNHLY and CDR2 is FYNNEI. Between the trimmed V and J ends, which lost 10 bases and 6 bases, there was a span of 19 bases. CDR3 amino acids: CANFTGNVSNSPLHF. CDR3 bases: TGTGCCAACTTTACAGGGAATGTGAGTAATTCACCCCTCCACTTT.

The chain is built from TRBV4-1 and TRBJ2-1, with 7 positions matching TRBD2. V dropped 2 bases and J dropped 3; count of bases not matched to a gene: 4. There are 15 residues in the CDR3. CDR1 is MGHRA, CDR2 YSYEKL, per germline. This CDR3 is CASSQPTSDYNEQFF. The DNA of the CDR3 is TGCGCCAGCAGCCAACCAACTAGCGACTACAATGAGCAGTTCTTC.

V usage is TRBV19 and J usage is TRBJ2-7; tentatively, D is TRBD1 (5 bases). Trimming stripped 10 bases from V and 6 bases from J, with 13 bases between. Germline CDR1 is LNHDA and CDR2 is SQIVND (reference sequence). The CDR3 is 11 residues long. The DNA for the CDR3 is TGTGCCACCTCAGGGTTGGGCGAGCAGTACTTC. This gives the protein CATSGLGEQYF.

CDR3 amino acids: CASSRQGGTQPQHF. CDR3 coding DNA: TGTGCCAGCAGTCGACAGGGGGGGACTCAGCCCCAGCATTTT. V and J are TRBV7-8 and TRBJ1-5; TRBD1 matches 9 bases. Unmatched junction bases numbered 6, after V lost 6 bases and J lost 6 bases. This CDR3 spans 14 amino acids. CDR1 is SGHVS and CDR2 is FQNEAQ in the germline V gene.

About this clone itself: The junction departs from germline at one end; a sequencing error may be responsible. The chain joins TRBV30 to TRBJ1-2, with TRBD1 matching 7 bases. Germline CDR1 is GTSNPN and CDR2 is SVGIG (reference sequence). CDR3 length: 11 residues. CDR3: CAWSGVGQHRF. Here the CDR3 DNA reads TGTGCCTGGAGTGGAGTGGGACAGCACCGATTC.

The V gene is TRBV4-1, the J gene TRBJ2-7; 12 bases line up with TRBD2. With 2 bases clipped from V and 4 bases from J, the junction kept 9 bases outside the gene matches. Germline CDR1 and CDR2: MGHRA and YSYEKL. There are 17 residues in the CDR3. CDR3 loop: CASSQLRTSGIPYEQYF. CDR3 nucleotide sequence: TGCGCCAGCAGCCAACTTCGGACTAGCGGGATCCCTTACGAGCAGTACTTC.

This sequence joins TRBV7-9 and TRBJ1-6; 7 nucleotides match TRBD1. The germline V gene encodes CDR1 SEHNR and CDR2 FQNEAQ (reference sequence). The CDR3 has 15 residues. V dropped 3 bases and J dropped 7; count of bases not matched to a gene: 6. This CDR3 reads CASSLGTASNSPLHF. The CDR3 DNA is TGTGCCAGCAGCTTGGGGACAGCGAGCAATTCACCCCTCCACTTT.

The chain has TRBV4-1 and TRBJ2-1; TRBD1 agrees at 10 bases. V trimming: 5 bases; J trimming: 1 base; junction bases outside the gene matches: 17. The germline V gene encodes CDR1 MGHRA and CDR2 YSYEKL. The CDR3 runs 20 residues. This chain's CDR3 is CASSFTGTGELVRSYNEQFF. Here the CDR3 DNA reads TGCGCCAGCAGCTTCACTGGGACAGGGGAACTAGTTCGGTCCTACAATGAGCAGTTCTTC.

This chain uses TRBV5-4 with TRBJ2-5; no definite D call. The CDR3 is 15 amino acids. The V gene lost 3 bases and the J gene lost 1 base, with 13 bases spanning the gap. Germline loops: CDR1 SGHNT, CDR2 YYREEE (reference sequence). The CDR3 is CASSSLSYSQETQYF. CDR3 bases: TGTGCCAGCAGCTCCCTTTCGTACAGCCAAGAGACCCAGTACTTC.

Points on this clone: This CDR3 is missing its conserved last phenylalanine or tryptophan, likely due to a read error. No DNA is shown, since the ends of the CDR3 on it are uncertain; the CDR3 is the one TCRdb lists. This chain connects TRBV20-1 to TRBJ2-3; the table's D call TRBD2 went unverified against the DNA. The germline V gene has CDR1 DFQATT and CDR2 SNEGSKA (reference sequence). The CDR3 region is 11 residues in length, termini included. The CDR3 sequence is CSATGGLAGAI.

Only one count was recorded for this clone. The CDR3 DNA reads TGTGCCAGCAGTTTCCCGGAGACCCAGTACTTC. It specifies CASSFPETQYF. This rearrangement joins TRBV28 to TRBJ2-5; D is uncertain. V was pared by 3 bases and J by 5 bases, with 4 bases between. The germline V gene has CDR1 MDHEN and CDR2 SYDVKM. The CDR3 has 11 residues.

This sequence joins TRBV5-4 and TRBJ1-4; 7 bases agree with TRBD1. Germline V gene data show CDR1 as SGHNT and CDR2 as YYREEE (reference sequence). The V and J ends lost 4 bases and 2 bases, in that order; junction bases with no gene match: 8. The CDR3 consists of 16 residues. The CDR3 spells CASSTLGGSTNEKLFF. CDR3 in DNA: TGTGCCAGCAGCACCCTAGGGGGCTCGACTAATGAAAAACTGTTTTTT.

The J gene is TRBJ1-6, the V gene TRBV9; D is unclear. Germline V gene data show CDR1 as SGDLS and CDR2 as YYNGEE. V was trimmed by 4 bases and J by 7 bases, leaving 12 bases between them. This CDR3 is 14 amino acids long. CDR3 DNA: TGTGCCAGCAGCTCCACCCCGGGGAATTCACCCCTCCACTTT. Residues: CASSSTPGNSPLHF.

This clone has a single count. This chain connects TRBV9 to TRBJ2-1; 8 positions agree with TRBD2. V lost 6 bases to trimming and J lost 4 bases; unmatched junction nucleotides: 9. The CDR3 contains 15 residues. Germline V gives CDR1 SGDLS, CDR2 YYNGEE. The CDR3 nucleotides are TGTGCCAGCAACTCAGGACTAGCAGTATACAATGAGCAGTTCTTC. This codes for CASNSGLAVYNEQFF.

This rearrangement joins TRBV6-5 to TRBJ1-2, with TRBD1 matching over 9 bases. The CDR3 spans 15 residues. J was trimmed by 8 bases and V by 2 bases; bases with no gene match: 9. The V gene's germline CDR1 is MNHEY and CDR2 SVGAGI. The CDR3: CASSYAGTGSQGYTF. DNA for the CDR3: TGTGCCAGCAGTTACGCCGGGACAGGGTCTCAGGGCTACACCTTC.